This T cell receptor beta chain was documented in a study of blood T cell repertoires in COVID-19. Study overall: The United States, Italy and Spain were the sources of the acute and convalescent COVID-19 samples.

Germline assignment: CDR1 DFQATT and CDR2 SNEGSKA (reference sequence). The CDR3 is 9 residues long. Trimming cost V 0 bases and J 9 bases, with 2 bases left between them. Generated by immunoSEQ multiplex PCR, the TCRdb table keeps only in-frame clones and is missing some. The sample holds 390,000 or so clones, 70% to 90% seen once. Source material: peripheral blood. This chain joins TRBV20-1 and TRBJ1-1; D is ambiguous. The receptor was derived from a young woman with active or convalescent COVID-19. For the CDR3, the DNA is TGCAGTGCTAGAGATAAAGCTTTCTTT. Translated: CSARDKAFF.